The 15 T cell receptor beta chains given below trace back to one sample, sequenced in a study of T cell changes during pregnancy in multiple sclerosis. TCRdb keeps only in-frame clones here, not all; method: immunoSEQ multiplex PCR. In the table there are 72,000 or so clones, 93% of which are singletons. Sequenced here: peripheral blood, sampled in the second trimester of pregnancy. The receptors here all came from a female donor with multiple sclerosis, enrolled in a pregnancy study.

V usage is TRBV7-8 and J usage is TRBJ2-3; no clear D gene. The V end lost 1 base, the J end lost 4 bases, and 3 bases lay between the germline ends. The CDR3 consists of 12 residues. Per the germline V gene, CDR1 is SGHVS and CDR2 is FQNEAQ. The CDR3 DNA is TGTGCCAGCAGCTTAGTAGCAGATACGCAGTATTTT. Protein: CASSLVADTQYF.

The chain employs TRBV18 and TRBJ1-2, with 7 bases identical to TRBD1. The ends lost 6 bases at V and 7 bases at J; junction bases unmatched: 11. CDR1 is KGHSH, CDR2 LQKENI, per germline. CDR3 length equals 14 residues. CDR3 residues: CASSPLGTDSGYTF. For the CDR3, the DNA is TGTGCCAGCTCGCCTCTCGGGACAGATAGTGGCTACACCTTC. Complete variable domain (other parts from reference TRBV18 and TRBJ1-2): NAGVMQNPRHLVRRRGQEARLRCSPMKGHSHVYWYRQLPEEGLKFMVYLQKENIIDESGMPKERFSAEFPKEGPSILRIQQVVRGDSAAYFCASSPLGTDSGYTFGSGTRLTVV.

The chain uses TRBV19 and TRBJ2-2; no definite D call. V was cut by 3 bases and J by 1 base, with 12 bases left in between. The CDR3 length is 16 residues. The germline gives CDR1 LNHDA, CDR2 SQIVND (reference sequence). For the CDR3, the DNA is TGTGCCAGTAGTATTCTGGGTAGCCTGAACACCGGGGAGCTGTTTTTT. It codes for CASSILGSLNTGELFF.

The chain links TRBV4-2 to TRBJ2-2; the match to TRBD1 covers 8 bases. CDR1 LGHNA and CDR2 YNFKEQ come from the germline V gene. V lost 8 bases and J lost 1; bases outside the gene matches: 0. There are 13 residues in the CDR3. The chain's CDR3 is CASGTGNTGELFF. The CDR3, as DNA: TGTGCCAGCGGGACAGGGAACACCGGGGAGCTGTTTTTT.

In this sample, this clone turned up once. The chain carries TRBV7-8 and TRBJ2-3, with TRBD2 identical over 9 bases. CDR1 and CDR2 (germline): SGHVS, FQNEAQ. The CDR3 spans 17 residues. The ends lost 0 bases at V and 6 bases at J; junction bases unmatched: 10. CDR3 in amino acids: CASSLARFSGGSDTQYF. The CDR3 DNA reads TGTGCCAGCAGCTTAGCGCGGTTTAGCGGGGGTTCGGATACGCAGTATTTT.

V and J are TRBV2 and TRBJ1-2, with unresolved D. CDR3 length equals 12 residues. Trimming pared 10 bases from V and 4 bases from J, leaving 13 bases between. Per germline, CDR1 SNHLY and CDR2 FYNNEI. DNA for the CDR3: TGTGCCAATACCGGCGAGGGCTATGGCTACACCTTC. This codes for CANTGEGYGYTF.

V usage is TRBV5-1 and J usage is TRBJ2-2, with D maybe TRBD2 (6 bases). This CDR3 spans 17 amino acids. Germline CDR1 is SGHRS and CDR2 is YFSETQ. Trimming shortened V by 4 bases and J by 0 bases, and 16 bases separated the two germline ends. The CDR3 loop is CASSPRGESANTGELFF. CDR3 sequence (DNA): TGCGCCAGCAGCCCCCGCGGGGAGTCAGCGAACACCGGGGAGCTGTTTTTT. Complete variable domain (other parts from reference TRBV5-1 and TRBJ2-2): KAGVTQTPRYLIKTRGQQVTLSCSPISGHRSVSWYQQTPGQGLQFLFEYFSETQRNKGNFPGRFSGRQFSNSRSEMNVSTLELGDSALYLCASSPRGESANTGELFFGEGSRLTVL.

Here the CDR3 reads CASSRQEENTGELFF. CDR3 sequence (DNA): TGTGCCAGCAGCCGGCAGGAGGAGAACACCGGGGAGCTGTTTTTT. The chain links TRBV14 to TRBJ2-2, with D possibly matching TRBD2 (5 bases). Germline-derived CDR1 and CDR2 are SGHDN and FVKESK. The CDR3 is 15 residues long. The ends were cut back, 4 bases at V and 1 base at J, with 10 bases in the middle.

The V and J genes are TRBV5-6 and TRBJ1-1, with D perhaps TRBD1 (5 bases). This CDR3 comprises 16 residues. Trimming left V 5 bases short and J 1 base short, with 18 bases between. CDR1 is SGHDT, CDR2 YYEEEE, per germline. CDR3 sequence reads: CASRGGGGSRNTEAFF. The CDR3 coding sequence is TGTGCCAGCAGGGGCGGGGGTGGGAGTAGGAACACTGAAGCTTTCTTT.

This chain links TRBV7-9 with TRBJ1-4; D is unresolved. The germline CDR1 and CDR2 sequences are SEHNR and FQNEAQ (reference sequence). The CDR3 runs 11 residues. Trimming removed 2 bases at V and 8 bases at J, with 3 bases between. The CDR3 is CASSLSEKLFF. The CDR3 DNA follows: TGTGCCAGCAGCTTAAGCGAAAAACTGTTTTTT.

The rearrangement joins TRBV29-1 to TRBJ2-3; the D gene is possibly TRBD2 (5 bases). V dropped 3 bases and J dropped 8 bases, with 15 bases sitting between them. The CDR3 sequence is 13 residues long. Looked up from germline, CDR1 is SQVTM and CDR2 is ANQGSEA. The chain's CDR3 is CSVDPEAAGTQYF. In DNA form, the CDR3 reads TGCAGCGTTGACCCGGAGGCGGCGGGTACGCAGTATTTT.

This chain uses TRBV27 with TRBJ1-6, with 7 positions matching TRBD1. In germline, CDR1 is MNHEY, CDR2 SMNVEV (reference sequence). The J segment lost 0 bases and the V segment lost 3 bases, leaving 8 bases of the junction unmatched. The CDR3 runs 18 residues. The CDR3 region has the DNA TGTGCCAGCAGTTTTCGACAGGGCCCAAGCTCCTATAATTCACCCCTCCACTTT. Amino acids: CASSFRQGPSSYNSPLHF.

The CDR3 loop reads CASSPAPLGPQHF. The CDR3, as DNA: TGTGCCAGCAGCCCCGCTCCCCTAGGCCCCCAGCATTTT. This chain links TRBV6-1 with TRBJ1-5; no reliable D call. Germline CDR1 is MNHNS and CDR2 is SASEGT. Trimming took off 6 bases at V and 10 bases at J, with 16 bases between the two ends. The CDR3 has 13 residues.

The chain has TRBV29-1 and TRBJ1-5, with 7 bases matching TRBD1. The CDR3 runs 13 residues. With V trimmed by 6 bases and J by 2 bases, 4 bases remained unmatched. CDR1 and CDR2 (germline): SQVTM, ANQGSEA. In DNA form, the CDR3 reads TGCAGCGTCATAGACAGGGGCAATCAGCCCCAGCATTTT. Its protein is CSVIDRGNQPQHF.

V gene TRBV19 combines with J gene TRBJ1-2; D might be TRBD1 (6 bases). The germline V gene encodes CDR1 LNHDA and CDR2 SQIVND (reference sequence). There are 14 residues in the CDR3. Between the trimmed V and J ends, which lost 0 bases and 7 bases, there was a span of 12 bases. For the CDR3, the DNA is TGTGCCAGTAGTATAGATCTTTGGACAGCTGGCTACACCTTC. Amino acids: CASSIDLWTAGYTF.